The 2 T cell receptor beta chains reported below all come from one sample, sequenced in a study of PD-1 blockade in classical Hodgkin lymphoma. Every patient had relapsed following autologous stem cell transplantation, and cohorts differed in brentuximab vedotin exposure. The method was immunoSEQ multiplex PCR; TCRdb's version includes in-frame clones alone and lacks a portion of them. The data show almost 100,000 clones, over 85% seen once. The material was peripheral blood mononuclear cells (PBMCs), obtained at baseline. These TCRs come from a human donor with classical Hodgkin lymphoma.

This chain connects TRBV6-4 to TRBJ2-5, with 8 positions matching TRBD2. Unmatched junction bases numbered 9, after V lost 3 bases and J lost 0 bases. The CDR3 extends over 17 amino acids. Germline lookup yields CDR1 MRHNA and CDR2 SNTAGT. The chain's CDR3 is CASSERVIAGYQETQYF. Here the CDR3 DNA reads TGTGCCAGCAGTGAAAGGGTGATAGCGGGATACCAAGAGACCCAGTACTTC.

This chain links TRBV7-3 with TRBJ1-3; unclear D gene. CDR1 and CDR2 (germline): SGHTA, FQGTGA. The CDR3 spans 12 residues. Trimming removed 5 bases at V and 3 bases at J, with 5 bases between. DNA of the CDR3: TGTGCCAGCAGCCCTGGTGGAAACACCATATATTTT. It translates to CASSPGGNTIYF.